These T cell receptor beta chains were read from a single sample in a study of metastatic and nonmetastatic thyroid tumors. TCRdb re-called clones from the PCR reads using MiXCR. The profile shows 35,000 to 50,000 clones, roughly a quarter of them singletons. What was sequenced was tumor tissue. These receptors all stem from a female donor with papillary thyroid cancer or a benign thyroid nodule (not recorded which). Some clones in this sample may be carry-over from other donors' samples. The CDR3 runs from the conserved cysteine through the conserved F or W. The order of the fields is CDR3 protein, CDR3 DNA, clone size, J gene, D gene, V gene. The D gene is left open where the match is weak. The size of a clone is reported for some rows only, either as once, few or many, or as a class for expanded clones.

cdr3_aa: CASCQDRGHSKYF
cdr3_nt: TGTGCCAGCTGTCAGGACAGGGGGCACAGTAAGTACTTC
clone_size: NA
j_call: TRBJ2-7
d_call: TRBD1
v_call: TRBV12-3/TRBV12-4

cdr3_aa: CASRLSIGSGGYNEQFF
cdr3_nt: TGTGCCAGCAGGCTCTCTATTGGTAGCGGGGGCTACAATGAGCAGTTCTTC
clone_size: many
j_call: TRBJ2-1
d_call: TRBD2
v_call: TRBV12-3/TRBV12-4

cdr3_aa: CASSISTMNTEAFF
cdr3_nt: TGTGCCAGTAGTATCTCCACAATGAACACTGAAGCTTTCTTT
clone_size: NA
j_call: TRBJ1-1
d_call: NA
v_call: TRBV19

cdr3_aa: CASSDRTSSGEQYF
cdr3_nt: TGTGCCAGCAGTGACCGGACATCTTCGGGGGAGCAGTACTTC
clone_size: NA
j_call: TRBJ2-7
d_call: NA
v_call: TRBV6-1

cdr3_aa: CASSVSRGTDTQYF
cdr3_nt: TGTGCCAGCAGCGTATCGAGGGGCACAGATACGCAGTATTTT
clone_size: many
j_call: TRBJ2-3
d_call: NA
v_call: TRBV9

cdr3_aa: CASSSTGNEQYF
cdr3_nt: TGTGCCAGCAGCTCCACAGGCAACGAGCAGTACTTC
clone_size: many
j_call: TRBJ2-7
d_call: NA
v_call: TRBV11-2

cdr3_aa: CASSPGLAGVCYNEQFF
cdr3_nt: TGTGCCAGCAGCCCGGGACTAGCGGGGGTTTGCTACAATGAGCAGTTCTTC
clone_size: many
j_call: TRBJ2-1
d_call: TRBD2
v_call: TRBV3-1

cdr3_aa: CASSDSGGPPYEQYF
cdr3_nt: TGTGCCAGCAGCGATAGTGGGGGCCCCCCCTACGAGCAGTACTTC
clone_size: many
j_call: TRBJ2-7
d_call: NA
v_call: TRBV11-3

cdr3_aa: CASSFLRNSPLHF
cdr3_nt: TGTGCCAGCAGTTTCTTGAGGAATTCACCCCTCCACTTT
clone_size: few
j_call: TRBJ1-6
d_call: NA
v_call: TRBV6-6

cdr3_aa: CSARVGGLNTEAFF
cdr3_nt: TGCAGTGCTAGAGTGGGGGGCCTGAACACTGAAGCTTTCTTT
clone_size: many
j_call: TRBJ1-1
d_call: NA
v_call: TRBV20-1

cdr3_aa: CSARDGPGLNEQYF
cdr3_nt: TGCAGTGCTAGAGACGGGCCGGGGCTTAACGAGCAGTACTTC
clone_size: few
j_call: TRBJ2-7
d_call: NA
v_call: TRBV20-1

cdr3_aa: CASQGSYNSPLHF
cdr3_nt: TGTGCCAGCCAGGGCTCCTATAATTCACCCCTCCACTTT
clone_size: NA
j_call: TRBJ1-6
d_call: NA
v_call: TRBV13

cdr3_aa: CASSLDGVHSGTRTEAFF
cdr3_nt: TGTGCCAGCAGCTTGGATGGGGTTCATTCGGGGACGAGGACTGAAGCTTTCTTT
clone_size: many
j_call: TRBJ1-1
d_call: NA
v_call: TRBV5-6

cdr3_aa: CASSRNTLNTEAFF
cdr3_nt: TGTGCCAGCAGCAGAAACACACTGAACACTGAAGCTTTCTTT
clone_size: many
j_call: TRBJ1-1
d_call: NA
v_call: TRBV9

cdr3_aa: CASSLGGFDCGYTF
cdr3_nt: TGTGCCAGCAGTTTGGGAGGGTTCGACTGTGGCTACACCTTC
clone_size: NA
j_call: TRBJ1-2
d_call: NA
v_call: TRBV5-6

cdr3_aa: CASSFRQYTESFF
cdr3_nt: TGTGCCAGCAGCTTTCGGCAGTACACTGAATCTTTCTTT
clone_size: NA
j_call: TRBJ1-1
d_call: NA
v_call: TRBV7-3

cdr3_aa: CASSLGGGNEQFF
cdr3_nt: TGTGCCAGCAGTTTAGGGGGCGGCAATGAGCAGTTCTTC
clone_size: many
j_call: TRBJ2-1
d_call: NA
v_call: TRBV12-3/TRBV12-4